One and the same sample provided the 27 T cell receptor beta chains below, sequenced in a study of T-cell reconstitution after alpha-beta-depleted transplantation in children. Molecular barcoding with unique molecular identifiers was used for the TCRbeta library. TCRdb fed the PCR reads into MiXCR, producing one record per CDR3 protein. In the table there are hundreds of thousands of distinct CDR3 sequences, roughly a tenth of which are singletons. The specimen was PBMCs from the stem cell graft donor, collected from the stem cell graft. These receptors were taken from a human donor who donated a stem cell graft to a child with acute myeloid leukemia.

This clonotype was detected a few times. The chain links TRBV27 to TRBJ1-1; D is perhaps TRBD1 (5 bases). The CDR3 runs to 15 residues. Trimming pared 5 bases from V and 6 bases from J, leaving 19 bases between. CDR1 and CDR2 from the germline V gene are MNHEY and SMNVEV (reference sequence). CDR3 sequence reads: CASSPTREGGSEAFF. DNA for the CDR3: TGTGCCAGCAGTCCAACCAGGGAGGGAGGCTCTGAAGCTTTCTTT.

With respect to this clonotype: This could be a read error, since a much larger clone is one nucleotide away. The CDR3 ends on some other residue instead of the conserved phenylalanine or tryptophan, so this is likely a read error. The chain has TRBV29-1 and TRBJ1-2; the D gene is possibly TRBD1 (6 bases). From germline, CDR1 is SQVTM and CDR2 ANQGSEA. The CDR3 loop spans 12 amino acids. Deletions cut 4 bases from V and 8 bases from J, with 14 bases between. CDR3 amino acids: CSVAQGLSGYTS. CDR3 DNA sequence: TGCAGCGTTGCACAGGGTCTAAGCGGCTACACCTCC.

This chain links TRBV6-5 with TRBJ1-1; D remains ambiguous. V lost 4 bases and J 1 base, leaving 13 bases between the germline ends. The CDR3 is made up of 15 amino acids. Germline V gene lookup returns CDR1 MNHEY and CDR2 SVGAGI. Written as DNA, the CDR3 is TGTGCCAGCAGTTTGACGAGTCCGTCGAACACTGAAGCTTTCTTT. Its protein product is CASSLTSPSNTEAFF.

This clonotype was observed a handful of times. This chain's CDR3 is CASSPRELGVLHEQYF. CDR3 nucleotides: TGTGCCAGCAGCCCCCGGGAATTAGGCGTGCTCCACGAGCAGTACTTC. The chain combines TRBV7-2 with TRBJ2-7; tentatively, D is TRBD2 (5 bases). Germline CDR1 SGHTA, CDR2 FQGNSA. Trimming cost V 5 bases and J 5 bases, with 22 bases left between them. The CDR3 has 16 amino acids. Variable domain in full (rest from reference TRBV7-2 and TRBJ2-7): GAGVSQSPSNKVTEKGKDVELRCDPISGHTALYWYRQSLGQGLEFLIYFQGNSAPDKSGLPSDRFSAERTGGSVSTLTIQRTQQEDSAVYLCASSPRELGVLHEQYFGPGTRLTVT.

The V call is TRBV29-1, the J call TRBJ2-1, with 7 nucleotides matching TRBD2. Germline CDR1 SQVTM, CDR2 ANQGSEA. The CDR3 contains 15 residues. V shed 3 bases, J shed 2 bases, and the junction held 7 bases outside the gene matches. CDR3 DNA sequence: TGCAGCGTTGAGTGGGCGGGAGCTCCCTACAATGAGCAGTTCTTC. Amino acids: CSVEWAGAPYNEQFF.

This clonotype showed up just a few times. The chain joins TRBV18 to TRBJ2-3, with 12 bases identical to TRBD2. Germline values: CDR1 KGHSH, CDR2 LQKENI. V lost 8 bases and J lost 4; bases outside the gene matches: 7. This CDR3 is 15 amino acids long. The CDR3 DNA follows: TGTGCCAGCCGGAAACTAGCGGGAGGACCAGATACGCAGTATTTT. Translation gives CASRKLAGGPDTQYF.

The V gene is TRBV20-1, the J gene TRBJ2-7; 9 nucleotides line up with TRBD2. Per the germline V gene, CDR1 is DFQATT and CDR2 is SNEGSKA (reference sequence). There are 12 residues in the CDR3. CDR3 nucleotide sequence: TGCAGCGCGGGGGGGATTGCTAACGAGCAGTACTTC. Translation: CSAGGIANEQYF.

This clonotype came up many times. The chain joins TRBV3-1 to TRBJ2-7; D may correspond to TRBD1 or TRBD2 (6 bases each). The length of the CDR3 is 15 residues. V dropped 6 bases and J dropped 1 base, with 16 bases sitting between them. Germline-derived CDR1 and CDR2 are LGHDT and YNNKEL (reference sequence). Here the CDR3 DNA reads TGTGCCAGCAGGGACTGGGGGGCATCATCCTACGAGCAGTACTTC. Residues: CASRDWGASSYEQYF.

This clonotype was detected many times. The rearrangement joins TRBV5-5 to TRBJ1-1; D is undetermined. CDR1 is SGHKS and CDR2 is YYEKEE in the germline V gene (reference sequence). There are 11 residues in the CDR3. V shed 0 bases and J shed 8 bases, with 5 bases lying between them. This CDR3 is CASSLVGEAFF. In DNA form, the CDR3 reads TGTGCCAGCAGCTTGGTGGGGGAAGCTTTCTTT.

V and J are TRBV12-5 and TRBJ2-1; D is ambiguous. The CDR3 consists of 11 residues. CDR1 LGHNT and CDR2 FRNRAP come from the germline V gene. The V and J ends lost 2 bases and 9 bases respectively, with 5 bases between them. The CDR3 loop is CASGLNREQFF. CDR3 in DNA: TGTGCTAGTGGTTTGAATCGTGAGCAGTTCTTC.

There are many counts of this clonotype. The chain joins TRBV4-3 to TRBJ2-2; D perhaps matches TRBD2 (5 bases). The CDR3 covers 14 residues. Germline V lookup: CDR1 LGHNA, CDR2 YSLEER. Trimming cost V 3 bases and J 5 bases, with 10 bases left between them. CDR3 sequence (DNA): TGCGCCAGCAGCCAGGACTGGGCGACCGGGGAGCTGTTTTTT. Amino acid sequence: CASSQDWATGELFF.

The chain combines TRBV4-3 with TRBJ2-7; tentative D call: TRBD1 (6 bases). The CDR3 consists of 14 residues. With 0 bases removed from V and 3 bases from J, the gap between germline ends came to 9 bases. Germline V gives CDR1 LGHNA, CDR2 YSLEER. CDR3 nucleotides: TGCGCCAGCAGCCAAGAAGCGACAGGCTACGAGCAGTACTTC. Translated, it gives CASSQEATGYEQYF.

The rearrangement joins TRBV20-1 to TRBJ2-7; 10 bases line up with TRBD2. Per germline, CDR1 DFQATT and CDR2 SNEGSKA (reference sequence). V lost 6 bases to trimming and J lost 3 bases; unmatched junction nucleotides: 11. The CDR3 extends over 15 amino acids. The CDR3 DNA is TGCAGTGCAACTAGTGGACTAGCGGATTTCTACGAGCAGTACTTC. This codes for CSATSGLADFYEQYF.

The J gene is TRBJ2-7, the V gene TRBV7-8; TRBD2 might be the D (5 bases). Germline V gives CDR1 SGHVS, CDR2 FQNEAQ. Trimming shortened V by 4 bases and J by 6 bases, and 25 bases separated the two germline ends. The CDR3 is 17 amino acids. The CDR3 nucleotides are TGTGCCAGCAGCTCCCTCCTAGTAGCGCAACCTTTGGGCGAGCAGTACTTC. Translated, it gives CASSSLLVAQPLGEQYF.

This chain joins TRBV2 and TRBJ1-2; 12 bases line up with TRBD1. The CDR3 is 13 residues long. V shed 7 bases, J shed 8 bases, and the junction held 5 bases outside the gene matches. The germline CDR1 and CDR2 sequences are SNHLY and FYNNEI. Here the CDR3 DNA reads TGTGCCAGCAATAGGGACAGGGGGCGAGGCTACACCTTC. It encodes CASNRDRGRGYTF.

This clonotype was detected a few times. The V call is TRBV27, the J call TRBJ1-3, with D possibly being TRBD1 (5 bases). CDR1 is MNHEY, CDR2 SMNVEV, per germline (reference sequence). CDR3 length: 16 amino acids. The V end was cut by 7 bases, the J end by 0 bases, with 16 bases between. Written as DNA, the CDR3 is TGTGCCAGCATTTTTCGTAGGGGTGACTCTGGAAACACCATATATTTT. Its protein is CASIFRRGDSGNTIYF.

The chain recombines TRBV4-3 with TRBJ2-1, with 11 bases lining up with TRBD2. With 5 bases clipped from V and 2 bases from J, the junction kept 8 bases outside the gene matches. This CDR3 is 17 amino acids long. CDR1 is LGHNA and CDR2 is YSLEER in the germline V gene. DNA of the CDR3: TGCGCCAGCAGCTTGGGACTAGCGGTAAATACCTACAATGAGCAGTTCTTC. Its protein product is CASSLGLAVNTYNEQFF.

This clonotype was counted only a few times. The DNA of the CDR3 is TGTGCCAGCAAACGGGCCGGAGTAGCCAAAAACATTCAGTACTTC. It is translated as CASKRAGVAKNIQYF. The V call is TRBV27, the J call TRBJ2-4; no definite D call. The CDR3 has 15 residues. With 7 bases removed from V and 0 bases from J, the gap between germline ends came to 13 bases. CDR1 and CDR2 from the germline V gene are MNHEY and SMNVEV (reference sequence).

This clonotype was recorded many times. The V call is TRBV5-6, the J call TRBJ2-3, with D unclear. CDR3 length equals 14 residues. V was cut by 1 base and J by 2 bases, with 8 bases left in between. CDR1 is SGHDT and CDR2 is YYEEEE in the germline V gene. CDR3: CASSLISHTDTQYF. For the CDR3, the DNA is TGTGCCAGCAGCTTGATCTCCCACACAGATACGCAGTATTTT.

This chain connects TRBV11-2 to TRBJ2-1; 8 nucleotides line up with TRBD2. The CDR3 covers 16 residues. Germline trimming cut 5 bases from V and 10 bases from J; bases unmatched to any gene: 16. Germline V CDR1 and CDR2: SGHAT, FQNNGV. The CDR3 loop reads CASSPREDGRAGEQFF. The CDR3, as DNA: TGTGCCAGCAGCCCGCGGGAGGACGGGAGGGCCGGGGAGCAGTTCTTC.

This clonotype was observed a few times. The chain links TRBV12-3 or TRBV12-4 to TRBJ2-1, with 10 bases aligning to TRBD2. Germline trimming cut 7 bases from V and 6 bases from J; bases unmatched to any gene: 9. The CDR3 covers 15 residues. Written as DNA, the CDR3 is TGTGCCAGCATAGCGGGAGGATTGGGGCGCAATGAGCAGTTCTTC. Translating it yields CASIAGGLGRNEQFF.

V and J are TRBV12-3 or TRBV12-4 and TRBJ1-5; D gene uncertain. CDR3 length: 15 residues. V shed 6 bases and J shed 2 bases, with 14 bases lying between them. The CDR3 protein is CASRLVGQGNQPQHF. The CDR3 DNA sequence: TGTGCCAGCAGATTGGTCGGGCAGGGCAATCAGCCCCAGCATTTT.

The chain combines TRBV3-1 with TRBJ2-4, with D possibly being TRBD1 (5 bases). Germline V lookup: CDR1 LGHDT, CDR2 YNNKEL (reference sequence). The CDR3 is made up of 18 amino acids. The CDR3 protein is CTFSQKGAGRSPKNIQYF. CDR3 DNA: TGTACCTTCAGCCAAAAAGGGGCAGGGCGATCCCCCAAAAACATTCAGTACTTC.

This clonotype was seen ten or more times. The chain links TRBV4-1 to TRBJ2-3, with unresolved D. Germline V gene sequence: CDR1 MGHRA, CDR2 YSYEKL. This CDR3 is built from 12 residues. V lost 0 bases and J 8 bases, leaving 6 bases between the germline ends. The DNA for the CDR3 is TGCGCCAGCAGCCAAGAGAGCACTACGCAGTATTTT. The encoded protein is CASSQESTTQYF.

A word on this clonotype: This may arise from a read error, as a much more abundant clone is one base away. The CDR3 does not close with the conserved phenylalanine or tryptophan, likely indicating a read error. The chain joins TRBV25-1 to TRBJ1-4; D is unclear. V shed 7 bases and J shed 3 bases, with 9 bases lying between them. Per the germline V gene, CDR1 is MGHDK and CDR2 is SYGVNS. There are 13 residues in the CDR3. CDR3 sequence: CASTARANEKLFC. The CDR3 DNA is TGTGCCAGCACCGCTAGGGCTAATGAAAAACTGTTTTGT.

Many counts were recorded for this clonotype. This chain joins TRBV29-1 and TRBJ2-5; 9 bases match TRBD2. The CDR3 totals 15 residues. Germline loops: CDR1 SQVTM, CDR2 ANQGSEA. Losses at the gene ends were 5 bases for V and 5 bases for J; bases not matched to a gene: 12. CDR3 residues: CSVSWEAGGGETQYF. CDR3 bases: TGCAGCGTTTCGTGGGAAGCGGGAGGAGGGGAGACCCAGTACTTC.

V gene TRBV20-1 combines with J gene TRBJ1-1, with 9 bases fitting TRBD1. Trimming cost V 5 bases and J 6 bases; bases outside gene matches: 4. Germline CDR1 is DFQATT and CDR2 is SNEGSKA (reference sequence). The CDR3 covers 12 residues. The CDR3 bases are TGCAGTGCTCCTGGGACAGGGCCTGAAGCTTTCTTT. This translates into CSAPGTGPEAFF.